A single sample gave rise to the 5 T cell receptor beta chains below, sequenced in a study of OX40 agonist ivuxolimab in advanced cancers. Here immunoSEQ multiplex PCR was the method, and the copy in TCRdb shows in-frame clones only, minus some. The sample has 50,000 or so clones; about 79% are singletons. This material consisted of CD4+ or CD8+ T cells sorted from blood, taken in a trial of the OX40 agonist ivuxolimab. These receptor sequences come from an adult with an advanced solid tumor such as melanoma, head and neck, liver or kidney cancer.

The chain uses TRBV7-7 and TRBJ2-1; TRBD1 matches 9 bases. V trimming: 5 bases; J trimming: 8 bases; junction bases outside the gene matches: 7. CDR1 and CDR2 (germline): SSHAT, FNYEAQ (reference sequence). The CDR3 totals 14 residues. Written as DNA, the CDR3 is TGTGCCAGCAGCCCTGGGACAGGGTGGGATGAGCAGTTCTTC. Translating gives CASSPGTGWDEQFF. The variable domain in full, completed from reference TRBV7-7 and TRBJ2-1, reads GAGVSQSPRYKVTKRGQDVTLRCDPISSHATLYWYQQALGQGPEFLTYFNYEAQPDKSGLPSDRFSAERPEGSISTLTIQRTEQRDSAMYRCASSPGTGWDEQFFGPGTRLTVL.

The CDR3 DNA sequence: TGTGCCAGCAGTGTAGGGGAGCTCGACAATGAGCAGTTCTTC. Its protein is CASSVGELDNEQFF. This chain links TRBV6-4 with TRBJ2-1, with D perhaps being TRBD1 or TRBD2 (5 bases each). The CDR3 extends over 14 amino acids. The V and J ends lost 4 bases and 5 bases respectively, with 12 bases between them. Germline V CDR1 and CDR2: MRHNA, SNTAGT.

The V gene is TRBV7-2, the J gene TRBJ2-7; possible D gene TRBD1, 6 bases. This CDR3 is built from 14 residues. Germline CDR1 reads SGHTA; CDR2 reads FQGNSA. The ends were cut back, 4 bases at V and 5 bases at J, with 15 bases in the middle. The CDR3 loop is CASSSLDRINEQYF. The CDR3 region has the DNA TGTGCCAGCAGCTCGCTGGACAGAATTAACGAGCAGTACTTC.

This rearrangement joins TRBV19 to TRBJ1-1; D unresolved. The germline V and J ends were trimmed by 2 bases and 1 base, with 5 bases remaining between them. In germline, CDR1 is LNHDA, CDR2 SQIVND (reference sequence). This CDR3 is built from 13 residues. The CDR3 DNA sequence: TGTGCCAGTAGTATATTGGCGAACACTGAAGCTTTCTTT. It encodes CASSILANTEAFF.

This clone occurred once. This sequence joins TRBV6-6 and TRBJ2-2, with D unresolved. The V end was cut by 5 bases, the J end by 1 base, with 5 bases between. The length of the CDR3 is 13 residues. The germline gives CDR1 MNHNY, CDR2 SVGAGI (reference sequence). CDR3 sequence reads: CASSDGNTGELFF. The CDR3 nucleotides are TGTGCCAGCAGTGACGGGAACACCGGGGAGCTGTTTTTT.